This T cell receptor beta chain was found in a study of cytomegalovirus exposure and HLA in healthy donors. Some clones are missing from TCRdb's copy, which holds only in-frame ones; the method was immunoSEQ multiplex PCR. The sample carries about 100,000 clones, more than 90% recorded once. This CDR3 region has 14 residues. The germline V and J ends were trimmed by 4 bases and 4 bases, with 13 bases remaining between them. The germline V gene encodes CDR1 SEHNR and CDR2 FQNEAQ (reference sequence). The chain uses TRBV7-9 and TRBJ1-1; possibly TRBD1 for D (6 bases). Specimen: PBMCs. The clonotype comes from a young woman in good health and CMV-seronegative. CDR3 protein: CASSSQGSITEAFF. DNA for the CDR3: TGTGCCAGCAGCTCACAGGGCAGCATCACTGAAGCTTTCTTT.